Listed here are 30 T cell receptor beta chains from one sample, sequenced in a study of cytomegalovirus exposure and HLA in healthy donors. Only in-frame clones appear in the TCRdb table, and some are missing; sequencing was by immunoSEQ multiplex PCR. The sample carries 95,000 to 150,000 clones, more than 75% recorded once. Sequenced sample: PBMCs. These TCRs come from a woman aged 30 to 39 in good health and CMV-seronegative.

The V call is TRBV29-1, the J call TRBJ2-7; 7 bases map to TRBD1. V was clipped by 0 bases and J by 0 bases; unmatched bases: 2. This CDR3 region has 14 residues. Germline CDR1 and CDR2: SQVTM and ANQGSEA. DNA of the CDR3: TGCAGCGTTGAAGAGACAGGGTTCTCCTACGAGCAGTACTTC. Its protein product is CSVEETGFSYEQYF.

The rearrangement joins TRBV18 to TRBJ2-2; 8 nucleotides line up with TRBD1. Germline CDR1 is KGHSH and CDR2 is LQKENI. Trimming cost V 4 bases and J 0 bases; bases outside gene matches: 16. The CDR3 is 20 amino acids. The CDR3 nucleotides read TGTGCCAGCTCACGCGTGAGCCCGACAGGGGACTTGGCGAACACCGGGGAGCTGTTTTTT. It specifies CASSRVSPTGDLANTGELFF.

V gene TRBV30 combines with J gene TRBJ1-2; D possibly corresponds to TRBD1 (6 bases). Germline assignment: CDR1 GTSNPN and CDR2 SVGIG (reference sequence). With 4 bases removed from V and 4 bases from J, the gap between germline ends came to 10 bases. This CDR3 has 12 residues. As DNA, the CDR3 is TGTGCCTGGAAAGGGGGGGGCTATGGCTACACCTTC. The encoded protein is CAWKGGGYGYTF.

The chain uses TRBV5-4 and TRBJ2-3; maybe TRBD1 (6 bases). Trimming pared 0 bases from V and 6 bases from J, leaving 14 bases between. Germline V gives CDR1 SGHNT, CDR2 YYREEE (reference sequence). There are 15 residues in the CDR3. CDR3: CASSLAGRGSDTQYF. The CDR3 DNA sequence: TGTGCCAGCAGCTTGGCGGGCAGGGGATCGGATACGCAGTATTTT. The variable domain in full, with the rest retrieved from reference TRBV5-4 and TRBJ2-3, is ETGVTQSPTHLIKTRGQQVTLRCSSQSGHNTVSWYQQALGQGPQFIFQYYREEENGRGNFPPRFSGLQFPNYSSELNVNALELDDSALYLCASSLAGRGSDTQYFGPGTRLTVL.

CDR3 bases: TGTGCCAGTAAAATACAGGGGACCGCCGGGGAGCTGTTTTTT. This encodes CASKIQGTAGELFF. The chain carries TRBV19 and TRBJ2-2; 7 bases match TRBD1. In germline, CDR1 is LNHDA, CDR2 SQIVND (reference sequence). J lost 6 bases, V lost 7 bases, and 8 bases had no gene match. The CDR3 runs 14 residues.

This chain connects TRBV4-1 to TRBJ2-1, with 10 positions matching TRBD2. V dropped 4 bases and J dropped 9; count of bases not matched to a gene: 9. Germline V gene sequence: CDR1 MGHRA, CDR2 YSYEKL. This CDR3 has 15 amino acids. Here the CDR3 reads CASSPRAGGPAEQFF. The CDR3 nucleotides are TGCGCCAGCAGCCCCAGAGCGGGGGGGCCGGCTGAGCAGTTCTTC.

The rearrangement uses TRBV5-1 and TRBJ2-3, with TRBD2 identical over 9 bases. The germline CDR1 and CDR2 sequences are SGHRS and YFSETQ. V was clipped by 1 base and J by 1 base; unmatched bases: 4. This CDR3 is built from 16 residues. The CDR3 is CASSLFLAGRTDTQYF. The CDR3, as DNA: TGCGCCAGCAGCTTGTTCCTAGCGGGGCGCACAGATACGCAGTATTTT.

The chain employs TRBV7-9 and TRBJ2-3; perhaps TRBD2 as D (6 bases). V was shortened by 5 bases and J by 1 base, with 13 bases between the two germline ends. Germline V gene lookup returns CDR1 SEHNR and CDR2 FQNEAQ (reference sequence). This CDR3 region has 15 residues. CDR3 in amino acids: CASSPAGSGTDTQYF. The CDR3 DNA reads TGTGCCAGCAGCCCCGCGGGGTCGGGCACAGATACGCAGTATTTT. Full variable domain (outside the CDR3, taken from reference TRBV7-9 and TRBJ2-3): DTGVSQNPRHKITKRGQNVTFRCDPISEHNRLYWYRQTLGQGPEFLTYFQNEAQLEKSRLLSDRFSAERPKGSFSTLEIQRTEQGDSAMYLCASSPAGSGTDTQYFGPGTRLTVL.

The rearrangement uses TRBV5-1 and TRBJ1-3, with TRBD1 identical over 9 bases. The V and J ends lost 8 bases and 0 bases, in that order; junction bases with no gene match: 9. CDR1 is SGHRS and CDR2 is YFSETQ in the germline V gene. The CDR3 is made up of 16 amino acids. CDR3 coding DNA: TGCGCCAGTAGAACAGGGGGCCAAACCTCTGGAAACACCATATATTTT. Its protein product is CASRTGGQTSGNTIYF.

V is TRBV15 and J is TRBJ1-4; possible D gene TRBD1, 6 bases. V was clipped by 3 bases and J by 7 bases, with 15 bases between them. CDR3 length equals 15 residues. The germline V gene encodes CDR1 LNHNV and CDR2 YYDKDF (reference sequence). In DNA, the CDR3 is TGTGCCACCAGCAGGGCACAGGGATTTAGTGAAAAACTGTTTTTT. The encoded protein is CATSRAQGFSEKLFF.

This rearrangement joins TRBV25-1 to TRBJ1-2, with D hard to call. The ends were cut back, 1 base at V and 0 bases at J, with 9 bases in the middle. CDR3 length equals 15 residues. CDR1 MGHDK and CDR2 SYGVNS come from the germline V gene. The CDR3 is CASSEWVGSNYGYTF. CDR3 nucleotide sequence: TGTGCCAGCAGTGAATGGGTCGGGTCTAACTATGGCTACACCTTC.

The rearrangement links TRBV4-2 to TRBJ2-3, with D maybe TRBD1 (5 bases). Per germline, CDR1 LGHNA and CDR2 YNFKEQ. V was cut by 3 bases and J by 5 bases, with 21 bases left in between. The CDR3 runs 17 residues. CDR3 DNA: TGTGCCAGCAGCCACCTACCTCCAGGGCGGCAGCAAGATACGCAGTATTTT. Its protein product is CASSHLPPGRQQDTQYF.

The chain combines TRBV6-5 with TRBJ2-1; 10 nucleotides line up with TRBD1. The germline CDR1 and CDR2 sequences are MNHEY and SVGAGI. CDR3 size: 16 residues. V gave up 4 bases and J gave up 7 bases; unmatched junction bases: 10. CDR3 in DNA: TGTGCCAGCAGTTCGACCGGGACAGGGGTCCGGAATGAGCAGTTCTTC. Translation gives CASSSTGTGVRNEQFF.

The V and J genes are TRBV12-5 and TRBJ1-1, with 8 bases fitting TRBD1. Germline trimming cut 0 bases from V and 10 bases from J; bases unmatched to any gene: 7. Germline V gives CDR1 LGHNT, CDR2 FRNRAP. There are 14 residues in the CDR3. The CDR3 region is CASGLVGQGSAAFF. As DNA, the CDR3 is TGTGCTAGTGGTTTGGTAGGACAGGGATCGGCAGCTTTCTTT. Supplemented by reference TRBV12-5 and TRBJ1-1, the full variable domain reads DARVTQTPRHKVTEMGQEVTMRCQPILGHNTVFWYRQTMMQGLELLAYFRNRAPLDDSGMPKDRFSAEMPDATLATLKIQPSEPRDSAVYFCASGLVGQGSAAFFGQGTRLTVV.

The chain recombines TRBV10-3 with TRBJ2-6; TRBD1 is a possible D gene (6 bases). V dropped 5 bases and J dropped 0 bases, with 14 bases sitting between them. Germline CDR1 is ENHRY and CDR2 is SYGVKD. This CDR3 comprises 17 residues. This chain's CDR3 is CAISSTGAYSGANVLTF. DNA for the CDR3: TGTGCCATCAGTTCGACAGGAGCATACTCTGGGGCCAACGTCCTGACTTTC.

The chain employs TRBV18 and TRBJ2-7; TRBD1 is a possible D gene (6 bases). This CDR3 comprises 13 residues. Per germline, CDR1 KGHSH and CDR2 LQKENI. Trimming left V 2 bases short and J 6 bases short, with 11 bases between. The CDR3 is CASSPKGDAEQYF. CDR3 DNA sequence: TGTGCCAGCTCACCAAAGGGGGACGCCGAGCAGTACTTC.

A few counts support this clone. This chain links TRBV11-3 with TRBJ2-1; tentative D call: TRBD1 (5 bases). This CDR3 comprises 12 residues. V was shortened by 5 bases and J by 7 bases, with 9 bases between the two germline ends. Germline V CDR1 and CDR2: SGHNT, YENEEA. DNA of the CDR3: TGTGCCAGCAGCCTTGGGGCGAATGAGCAGTTCTTC. Its protein product is CASSLGANEQFF.

A single count supports this clone. J is TRBJ1-3 and V is TRBV5-6; D remains ambiguous. Germline V gene sequence: CDR1 SGHDT, CDR2 YYEEEE. This CDR3 contains 15 residues. The ends were cut back, 0 bases at V and 2 bases at J, with 9 bases in the middle. The CDR3 nucleotides are TGTGCCAGCAGCTTGGGGAGGGCTGCTGGAAACACCATATATTTT. Amino acid sequence: CASSLGRAAGNTIYF.

This rearrangement joins TRBV7-6 to TRBJ2-7, with 7 bases matching TRBD1. With 4 bases clipped from V and 7 bases from J, the junction kept 7 bases outside the gene matches. Germline CDR1 and CDR2: SGHVS and FNYEAQ. CDR3 size: 13 residues. CDR3 coding DNA: TGTGCCAGCAGCTCGGGGACAGAGGTGGAGCAGTACTTC. Its protein is CASSSGTEVEQYF.

The chain employs TRBV7-8 and TRBJ2-1, with a weak D call TRBD2 (6 bases). The CDR3 loop spans 12 amino acids. V dropped 6 bases and J dropped 9 bases, with 12 bases sitting between them. CDR1 is SGHVS, CDR2 FQNEAQ, per germline. The CDR3 nucleotides are TGTGCCAGCAGAATCCTGGGGGGTGAGCAGTTCTTC. Encoded protein: CASRILGGEQFF.

J is TRBJ2-1 and V is TRBV27; the D gene is possibly TRBD2 (7 bases). Germline V gene data show CDR1 as MNHEY and CDR2 as SMNVEV (reference sequence). The V and J ends lost 6 bases and 5 bases respectively, with 17 bases between them. The CDR3 consists of 15 residues. The CDR3 nucleotides are TGTGCCAGCAGCCGCCCGGGGGGCTTTCACAATGAGCAGTTCTTC. This gives the protein CASSRPGGFHNEQFF.

The chain uses TRBV29-1 and TRBJ1-3; tentatively, D is TRBD1 (6 bases). The length of the CDR3 is 14 residues. Germline V gene lookup returns CDR1 SQVTM and CDR2 ANQGSEA. The V end was cut by 4 bases, the J end by 2 bases, with 12 bases between. The DNA for the CDR3 is TGCAGCGTTGGGGCCGGGACAACTGGAAACACCATATATTTT. Translating gives CSVGAGTTGNTIYF.

J is TRBJ2-2 and V is TRBV30; tentative D call: TRBD2 (5 bases). The V and J ends lost 3 bases and 7 bases respectively, with 12 bases between them. Germline V gene lookup returns CDR1 GTSNPN and CDR2 SVGIG (reference sequence). The CDR3 is 13 amino acids. CDR3 protein: CAWRGLAFGELFF. The CDR3 region has the DNA TGTGCCTGGAGAGGGCTAGCCTTCGGGGAGCTGTTTTTT. The full variable domain, rest sourced from reference TRBV30 and TRBJ2-2, is SQTIHQWPATLVQPVGSPLSLECTVEGTSNPNLYWYRQAAGRGLQLLFYSVGIGQISSEVPQNLSASRPQDRQFILSSKKLLLSDSGFYLCAWRGLAFGELFFGEGSRLTVL.

This chain connects TRBV6-1 to TRBJ2-5, with TRBD2 matching over 11 bases. With V trimmed by 4 bases and J by 3 bases, 4 bases remained unmatched. Germline CDR1 is MNHNS and CDR2 is SASEGT. The CDR3 has 15 amino acids. The CDR3 sequence is CASSAGLAGKETQYF. The CDR3 bases are TGTGCCAGCAGTGCCGGACTAGCGGGTAAAGAGACCCAGTACTTC.

The V and J genes are TRBV7-2 and TRBJ1-2, with 9 bases aligning to TRBD1. The germline CDR1 and CDR2 sequences are SGHTA and FQGNSA. The CDR3 runs 15 residues. The J segment lost 2 bases and the V segment lost 0 bases, leaving 1 base of the junction unmatched. The CDR3 spells CASSLAGTGNYGYTF. The CDR3 DNA reads TGTGCCAGCAGCTTAGCTGGGACAGGGAACTATGGCTACACCTTC.

The J gene is TRBJ1-6, the V gene TRBV2, with D maybe TRBD1 (5 bases). Trimming shortened V by 2 bases and J by 7 bases, and 9 bases separated the two germline ends. Germline lookup yields CDR1 SNHLY and CDR2 FYNNEI. The CDR3 runs to 14 residues. In nucleotides, the CDR3 is TGTGCCAGCAGTGAATTCCAGGGAAATTCACCCCTCCACTTT. It yields the protein CASSEFQGNSPLHF.

This chain links TRBV30 with TRBJ1-1; D might be TRBD1 (5 bases). V lost 0 bases and J lost 0, with 5 bases in between. Germline CDR1 reads GTSNPN; CDR2 reads SVGIG (reference sequence). The CDR3 contains 13 residues. CDR3 nucleotide sequence: TGTGCCTGGAGTGTAGGGGTGAACACTGAAGCTTTCTTT. Translating gives CAWSVGVNTEAFF.

V gene TRBV4-1 combines with J gene TRBJ2-1; tentative D call: TRBD2 (6 bases). Per the germline V gene, CDR1 is MGHRA and CDR2 is YSYEKL. V was trimmed by 5 bases and J by 6 bases, leaving 20 bases between them. CDR3 length equals 16 residues. The CDR3 region is CASSEGLLFRTNEQFF. In DNA form, the CDR3 reads TGCGCCAGCAGCGAGGGACTGCTTTTCCGGACCAATGAGCAGTTCTTC.

The V and J genes are TRBV19 and TRBJ1-1; D is possibly TRBD1 (6 bases). The CDR3 is made up of 15 amino acids. V was trimmed by 5 bases and J by 4 bases, leaving 17 bases between them. Looked up from germline, CDR1 is LNHDA and CDR2 is SQIVND (reference sequence). The CDR3 spells CASSGGGAGVTEAFF. The CDR3 DNA reads TGTGCCAGTAGTGGTGGGGGCGCCGGGGTCACTGAAGCTTTCTTT.

The J gene is TRBJ1-1, the V gene TRBV7-9; a weak D match, TRBD1 (5 bases). Trimming cost V 5 bases and J 4 bases, with 14 bases left between them. CDR3 length: 14 amino acids. Looked up from germline, CDR1 is SEHNR and CDR2 is FQNEAQ (reference sequence). The CDR3 protein is CASSLRDGGTEAFF. CDR3 coding DNA: TGTGCCAGCAGCCTCCGGGACGGGGGCACTGAAGCTTTCTTT.